This is a list of T cell receptor beta chains from one sample in a study of cytomegalovirus exposure and HLA in healthy donors. Libraries were prepared by immunoSEQ multiplex PCR; TCRdb keeps only in-frame clonotypes and omits some of them. Of about 89,000 clones listed, about 85% are singletons. The sequencing sample was made of PBMCs. The receptors originated from a man aged 40-49 years in good health and CMV-seropositive. CDR3s include the opening cysteine and the closing phenylalanine or tryptophan. A D gene is named only where the DNA matches it firmly. Clone sizes are given selectively: once, few, many, or a class where the clone is expanded.

>-|TRBJ2-4|11|TRBV19|-
TGTGCCAGTAGTATAGCCGTGATTCAGTACTTC
CASSIAVIQYF
>-|TRBJ1-4|18|TRBV19|TRBD1
TGTGCCAGTAACCGACCCCGGGACAGGGGAACAACTAATGAAAAACTGTTTTTT
CASNRPRDRGTTNEKLFF
>-|TRBJ2-3|13|TRBV7-2|-
TGTGCCAGCAGCCCCGGTAATCCTCATACGCAGTATTTT
CASSPGNPHTQYF
>-|TRBJ2-3|16|TRBV9|TRBD2
TGTGCCAGCAGCGTAGAAGCTCTAGCGGGCACAGATACGCAGTATTTT
CASSVEALAGTDTQYF
>-|TRBJ2-3|16|TRBV5-8|-
TGTGCCAGCAGCTTGAACGGGGGTCCTAGCACAGATACGCAGTATTTT
CASSLNGGPSTDTQYF
>-|TRBJ1-2|12|TRBV6-5|-
TGTGCCAGCAGCAGGACAGACTATGGCTACACCTTC
CASSRTDYGYTF
>-|TRBJ2-7|16|TRBV4-1|TRBD2
TGCGCCAGCAGCCAAGAGCCGACTAGCGGGGCGCGCGAGCAGTACTTC
CASSQEPTSGAREQYF
>-|TRBJ1-2|13|TRBV6-1|-
TGTGCCAGCCGGAGACAGGTATCTTATGGCTACACCTTC
CASRRQVSYGYTF
>-|TRBJ2-2|13|TRBV9|-
TGTGCCAGCACCAGGGGACACACCGGGGAGCTGTTTTTT
CASTRGHTGELFF
>-|TRBJ2-1|11|TRBV10-2|-
TGCGCCAGCAGAGGGGGAAATGAGCAGTTCTTC
CASRGGNEQFF
>once|TRBJ2-5|14|TRBV19|-
TGTGCCAGTAGTATAGGGGGGCCCGGAGAGACCCAGTACTTC
CASSIGGPGETQYF
>-|TRBJ2-4|14|TRBV6-5|TRBD2
TGTGCCAGCAGTTACTCGGGGGGGGAGGACATTCAGTACTTC
CASSYSGGEDIQYF
>-|TRBJ1-2|15|TRBV7-9|-
TGTGCCAGCAGCTCCCGGCGGGATACTAACTATGGCTACACCTTC
CASSSRRDTNYGYTF
>-|TRBJ1-4|14|TRBV7-6|-
TGTGCCAGCAGCAGTATGGGGGGGAATGAAAAACTGTTTTTT
CASSSMGGNEKLFF
>-|TRBJ2-7|12|TRBV2|TRBD1
TGTGCCAGCAGTCGGGACAGCTACGAGCAGTACTTC
CASSRDSYEQYF
>-|TRBJ2-7|15|TRBV6-1|-
TGTGCCAGCAGTCCTCCAGCCAGGAAGAACTACGAGCAGTACTTC
CASSPPARKNYEQYF
>-|TRBJ2-3|17|TRBV7-8|TRBD2
TGTGCCAGCAGCCCACTGGCGGGGGGATTAAACACAGATACGCAGTATTTT
CASSPLAGGLNTDTQYF
>-|TRBJ1-2|16|TRBV7-9|TRBD1
TGTGCCAGCAGCCCCGGACAGGGCGGGGGTGTTTATGGCTACACCTTC
CASSPGQGGGVYGYTF
>once|TRBJ1-1|13|TRBV7-9|-
TGTGCCAGCAGCTTAGCGCGGTTGACTGAAGCTTTCTTT
CASSLARLTEAFF
>-|TRBJ2-3|15|TRBV4-1|-
TGCGCCAGCACTAAACTGGGCTATAGCACAGATACGCAGTATTTT
CASTKLGYSTDTQYF
>-|TRBJ1-2|15|TRBV6-1|-
TGTGCCAGCAGTGAAGCCACACGGACAGCAAGGGGCTACACCTTC
CASSEATRTARGYTF
>-|TRBJ1-6|14|TRBV6-5|-
TGTGCCAGCAGGCACGACAGGTTAAATTCACCCCTCCACTTT
CASRHDRLNSPLHF
>-|TRBJ1-4|14|TRBV18|-
TGTGCCAGCTCATCCGGGACTGGAAATGAAAAACTGTTTTTT
CASSSGTGNEKLFF
>once|TRBJ1-3|18|TRBV21-1|-
TGTGCCAGCAGCAACAGTCGGGACAGAGTTTTTCAGGGAAACACCATATATTTT
CASSNSRDRVFQGNTIYF
>-|TRBJ2-3|15|TRBV2|TRBD2
TGTGCCAGCAGGGTAGCGGGTACTAGCACAGATACGCAGTATTTT
CASRVAGTSTDTQYF
>few|TRBJ1-2|15|TRBV6-1|TRBD1
TGTGCCAGCAGTGTCCTTGGGACAGGGAACTATGGCTACACCTTC
CASSVLGTGNYGYTF
>-|TRBJ1-1|13|TRBV7-9|-
TGTGCCAGCAGCTTAAATTCAGGGGAGAGGGCTTTCTTT
CASSLNSGERAFF
>few|TRBJ2-7|16|TRBV28|TRBD1
TGTGCCAGCACCGTCGCCGGGACAGGGGGTAGGTACGAGCAGTACTTC
CASTVAGTGGRYEQYF
>-|TRBJ2-5|17|TRBV2|TRBD2
TGTGCCAGCAGTGACCCCTCGCTAGCGGGGGGCCAAGAGACCCAGTACTTC
CASSDPSLAGGQETQYF
>once|TRBJ2-1|17|TRBV7-6|TRBD1
TGTGCCAGCAGCTTGATGGGGGCGGGACAGGGGGCCGGTGAGCAGTTCTTC
CASSLMGAGQGAGEQFF
>-|TRBJ1-1|17|TRBV5-8|-
TGTGCCAGCAGCTTGCTGAGTGGGAACCCGGCGGGCACTGAAGCTTTCTTT
CASSLLSGNPAGTEAFF
>-|TRBJ2-7|17|TRBV7-8|-
TGTGCCAGCAGCTCGGACAGAAATACCTTCAGCTCCTACGAGCAGTACTTC
CASSSDRNTFSSYEQYF
>-|TRBJ2-1|16|TRBV7-9|-
TGTGCCAGCAGCTTAAGCAGGGGTGGCTCCTACAATGAGCAGTTCTTC
CASSLSRGGSYNEQFF
>-|TRBJ1-4|14|TRBV27|-
TGTGCCAGCAGTTTTCGGCAGGGGCGGGAAAAACTGTTTTTT
CASSFRQGREKLFF
>-|TRBJ1-2|13|TRBV18|-
TGTGCCAGCTCACCCCCCGGGACAAATGGCTACACCTTC
CASSPPGTNGYTF
>few|TRBJ1-3|15|TRBV7-2|TRBD1
TGTGCCAGCAGCTTAGAGCAGGGGGGAGGAAACACCATATATTTT
CASSLEQGGGNTIYF
>-|TRBJ1-4|14|TRBV6-5|TRBD1
TGTGCCAGCAGTTATGGGACAGGGGAGGAAAAACTGTTTTTT
CASSYGTGEEKLFF
>-|TRBJ1-2|14|TRBV2|-
TGTGCCAGCAGCCTGACAGGAGATAACTATGGCTACACCTTC
CASSLTGDNYGYTF
>-|TRBJ2-7|15|TRBV6-5|TRBD1
TGTGCCAGCAGTCGAACCGGGACAGCCTCCTACGAGCAGTACTTC
CASSRTGTASYEQYF
>few|TRBJ1-6|16|TRBV27|TRBD1
TGTGCCAGCAGTTTGACAGGGGATTGGAAAAATTCACCCCTCCACTTT
CASSLTGDWKNSPLHF
>-|TRBJ1-1|15|TRBV5-1|-
TGCGCCAGCAGCGAAGCGGGGGGCGGTGGCACTGAAGCTTTCTTT
CASSEAGGGGTEAFF
>-|TRBJ2-1|16|TRBV4-2|TRBD2
TGTGCCAGCAGCCGCCCGCGACTAGCGGAATACAATGAGCAGTTCTTC
CASSRPRLAEYNEQFF
>-|TRBJ1-2|14|TRBV19|TRBD1
TGTGCCAGTAGCCGGTCAGGGGGCGTCTATGGCTACACCTTC
CASSRSGGVYGYTF
>-|TRBJ2-2|15|TRBV6-1|TRBD1
TGTGCCAGCAGTGAGACAGGGGGGAACACCGGGGAGCTGTTTTTT
CASSETGGNTGELFF
>-|TRBJ2-7|18|TRBV4-1|TRBD2
TGCGCCAGCAGCCCTTCCGGGACTAGCGGGATAGGTCTCTACGAGCAGTACTTC
CASSPSGTSGIGLYEQYF
>-|TRBJ1-2|13|TRBV5-1|-
TGCGCCAGCAGCTTACTGACAGATTATGGCTACACCTTC
CASSLLTDYGYTF
>-|TRBJ2-1|13|TRBV11-2|-
TGTGCCAGCAGCTCGGACTCCCTCAATGAGCAGTTCTTC
CASSSDSLNEQFF
>-|TRBJ2-2|15|TRBV10-2|TRBD2
TGCGCCAGCAGGGGACTAGCGGGAGGAACCGGGGAGCTGTTTTTT
CASRGLAGGTGELFF
>-|TRBJ2-3|14|TRBV28|TRBD2
TGTGCCAGCAGGGTACGGGGGGGCACAGATACGCAGTATTTT
CASRVRGGTDTQYF